A single TCR beta chain is shown here with its context. As yet, its antigen is unknown. Genomic DNA was employed as the template in profiling TCR beta VDJ and CDR3. TCRdb analysed the reads with MiXCR anew, one entry per CDR3 protein. The table lists about 160,000 distinct CDR3 sequences, 35% to 55% of them singletons. The data originate from a study of CD8+CD57+ T cells in acquired aplastic anemia. Study details: The study obtained an average of 3.2 ug of DNA from sorted CD4+ and CD8+ cells.

The CDR3 is 13 residues long. V shed 7 bases and J shed 3 bases, with 13 bases lying between them. Germline V gene data show CDR1 as MDHEN and CDR2 as SYDVKM. General study results and limits: Patients and controls turned out to have 25 to 35 CD8+ CDR3 sequences in common. Patients did not significantly differ from controls in CD8+ Simpson's diversity.

The source of this sequence is a human donor in good health. Sequenced material: sorted CD4+, CD8+, or CD8+CD57+ T cells (not recorded which) from PBMCs. This rearrangement joins TRBV28 to TRBJ2-7, with D perhaps matching TRBD1 or TRBD2 (5 bases each). The CDR3 region has the DNA TGTGCCAGCACGTGGGGACCCCACTACGAGCAGTACTTC. Residues: CASTWGPHYEQYF. Drawing the rest from reference TRBV28 and TRBJ2-7, the complete variable domain is DVKVTQSSRYLVKRTGEKVFLECVQDMDHENMFWYRQDPGLGLRLIYFSYDVKMKEKGDIPEGYSVSREKKERFSLILESASTNQTSMYLCASTWGPHYEQYFGPGTRLTVT.